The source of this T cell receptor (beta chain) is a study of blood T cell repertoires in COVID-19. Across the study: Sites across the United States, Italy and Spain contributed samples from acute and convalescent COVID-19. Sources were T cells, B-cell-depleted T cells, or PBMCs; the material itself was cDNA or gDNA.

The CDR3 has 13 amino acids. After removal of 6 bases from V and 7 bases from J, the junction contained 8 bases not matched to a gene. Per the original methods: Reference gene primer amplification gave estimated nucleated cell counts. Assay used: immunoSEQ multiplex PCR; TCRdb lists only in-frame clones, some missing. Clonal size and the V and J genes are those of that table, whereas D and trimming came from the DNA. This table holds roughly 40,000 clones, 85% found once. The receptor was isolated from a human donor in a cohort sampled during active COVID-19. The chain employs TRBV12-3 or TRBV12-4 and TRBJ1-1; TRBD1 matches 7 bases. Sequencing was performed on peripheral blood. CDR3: CASRNTGEGEAFF. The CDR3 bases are TGTGCCAGCAGAAATACAGGGGAAGGTGAAGCTTTCTTT.